These 32 T cell receptor beta chains were all obtained from the same sample, sequenced in a study of human T cells and chemical hapten exposure. The time point denotes: patch test 2, 6 weeks after DPC sensitization. Treatment defined: therapeutic diphenylcyclopropenone sensitization with weekly scalp DPC. TCRdb passed the RACE reads through MiXCR, listing each CDR3 protein once. This sample has some 100,000 distinct CDR3 sequences, with approximately 8.8% found just once. The sample in question was whole blood, obtained in connection with sensitization to the hapten diphenylcyclopropenone (DPC). The receptors originated from a woman aged 40 to 50 with alopecia areata. Some clones in this sample may be carry-over from other donors' samples.

V is TRBV28 and J is TRBJ2-7; the D gene is possibly TRBD1 (6 bases). V gave up 10 bases and J gave up 0 bases, with 13 bases separating them. Germline CDR1 reads MDHEN; CDR2 reads SYDVKM. This CDR3 has 13 amino acids. The CDR3 spells CATQGTGSYEQYF. CDR3 coding DNA: TGTGCCACCCAGGGGACGGGCTCCTACGAGCAGTACTTC.

The rearrangement joins TRBV7-6 to TRBJ1-6; TRBD1 agrees at 8 bases. The V segment lost 3 bases and the J segment 2 bases; nucleotides outside the gene matches: 3. Germline V gives CDR1 SGHVS, CDR2 FNYEAQ. The CDR3 runs to 16 residues. CDR3 region: CASSLTDRAYNSPLHF. Written as DNA, the CDR3 is TGTGCCAGCAGCTTGACGGACAGGGCCTATAATTCACCCCTCCACTTT.

The V gene is TRBV7-9, the J gene TRBJ2-3; possibly TRBD2 for D (5 bases). CDR1 and CDR2 from the germline V gene are SEHNR and FQNEAQ (reference sequence). The CDR3 is 16 residues long. Between the trimmed V and J ends, which lost 1 base and 6 bases, there was a span of 17 bases. Here the CDR3 reads CASSLGVSGSLDTQYF. The CDR3 DNA is TGTGCCAGCAGCTTAGGAGTAAGCGGCTCACTCGATACGCAGTATTTT.

There are a few counts of this clonotype. This chain connects TRBV29-1 to TRBJ2-3; maybe TRBD1 (6 bases). The length of the CDR3 is 13 residues. The V end was cut by 0 bases, the J end by 8 bases, with 12 bases between. Germline CDR1 and CDR2: SQVTM and ANQGSEA. The CDR3 region is CSVEEWGQGTQYF. In DNA, the CDR3 is TGCAGCGTTGAAGAATGGGGGCAAGGTACGCAGTATTTT.

This clonotype was seen ten or more times. The chain recombines TRBV7-8 with TRBJ1-1, with D tentatively TRBD1 (6 bases). Deletions cut 1 base from V and 0 bases from J, with 15 bases between. Germline V gives CDR1 SGHVS, CDR2 FQNEAQ. This CDR3 spans 17 amino acids. CDR3 coding DNA: TGTGCCAGCAGCTTAGGATTCTCCGGGACATTGAACACTGAAGCTTTCTTT. The encoded protein is CASSLGFSGTLNTEAFF.

The chain couples TRBV29-1 to TRBJ2-7; 9 positions agree with TRBD1. Losses at the gene ends were 6 bases for V and 0 bases for J; bases not matched to a gene: 3. The CDR3 covers 13 residues. Germline-derived CDR1 and CDR2 are SQVTM and ANQGSEA. DNA for the CDR3: TGCAGCGTCAGGACAGGGGCCTCCTACGAGCAGTACTTC. Protein sequence: CSVRTGASYEQYF.

This clonotype was counted many times. The V call is TRBV10-2, the J call TRBJ1-5; D unresolved. The CDR3 length is 14 residues. The V and J ends lost 6 bases and 3 bases respectively, with 12 bases between them. CDR1 is WSHSY, CDR2 SAAADI, per germline. CDR3 amino acids: CASRSGVLNQPQHF. CDR3 nucleotides: TGCGCCAGCAGGAGTGGGGTCCTCAATCAGCCCCAGCATTTT.

This clonotype came up many times. J is TRBJ2-5 and V is TRBV10-3; D not certain. V lost 7 bases and J lost 1, with 10 bases in between. The CDR3 extends over 13 amino acids. Looked up from germline, CDR1 is ENHRY and CDR2 is SYGVKD. The CDR3: CAIMADFQETQYF. The CDR3 DNA reads TGTGCCATCATGGCAGACTTCCAAGAGACCCAGTACTTC.

The chain employs TRBV5-1 and TRBJ2-3; D ambiguous. V lost 0 bases to trimming and J lost 6 bases, with 11 bases between them. Germline loops: CDR1 SGHRS, CDR2 YFSETQ. This CDR3 comprises 14 residues. CDR3 region: CASSLDLTRDTQYF. CDR3 DNA: TGCGCCAGCAGCTTGGATTTAACGAGGGATACGCAGTATTTT.

Ten or more counts support this clonotype. V usage is TRBV2 and J usage is TRBJ1-1; D unclear. V gave up 8 bases and J gave up 3 bases, with 4 bases separating them. The CDR3 totals 10 residues. Looked up from germline, CDR1 is SNHLY and CDR2 is FYNNEI. CDR3: CASLYTEAFF. The CDR3 bases are TGTGCCAGCCTCTACACTGAAGCTTTCTTT.

As to this clonotype: Just one base apart from a much larger clone, this may be a read error. J is TRBJ2-7 and V is TRBV5-1; 10 bases line up with TRBD2. Germline lookup yields CDR1 SGHRS and CDR2 YFSETQ. The CDR3 runs 15 residues. CDR3 region: CASSLELAGAYERYF. CDR3 in DNA: TGCGCCAGCAGCTTGGAGCTAGCGGGGGCTTACGAGCGGTACTTC.

This clonotype was recorded a few times. The V and J genes are TRBV19 and TRBJ1-1; TRBD1 matches at 7 bases. The CDR3 totals 15 residues. J lost 5 bases, V lost 4 bases, and 10 bases had no gene match. The germline V gene encodes CDR1 LNHDA and CDR2 SQIVND (reference sequence). CDR3 amino acids: CASSTYRGPRTEAFF. CDR3 DNA: TGTGCCAGTAGTACCTACAGGGGACCACGAACTGAAGCTTTCTTT. The full variable domain, completed using reference TRBV19 and TRBJ1-1, is DGGITQSPKYLFRKEGQNVTLSCEQNLNHDAMYWYRQDPGQGLRLIYYSQIVNDFQKGDIAEGYSVSREKKESFPLTVTSAQKNPTAFYLCASSTYRGPRTEAFFGQGTRLTVV.

Many counts were recorded for this clonotype. The J gene is TRBJ2-1, the V gene TRBV11-1; a weak D match, TRBD2 (6 bases). V lost 7 bases and J lost 6, with 13 bases in between. This CDR3 spans 13 amino acids. The V gene's germline CDR1 is SGHAT and CDR2 FQDESV (reference sequence). In DNA form, the CDR3 reads TGTGCCAGCACCTCTTATAGCGGCAATGAGCAGTTCTTC. Its translation: CASTSYSGNEQFF.

The table lists this clonotype with many counts. The chain uses TRBV10-2 and TRBJ1-6, with D perhaps matching TRBD1 (5 bases). The CDR3 totals 14 residues. Between the trimmed V and J ends, which lost 3 bases and 7 bases, there was a span of 10 bases. The germline CDR1 and CDR2 sequences are WSHSY and SAAADI. In nucleotides, the CDR3 is TGCGCCAGCAGTGAAATTGGGGGGAATTCACCCCTCCACTTT. This translates into CASSEIGGNSPLHF.

This clonotype was seen a few times. V is TRBV20-1 and J is TRBJ2-1; TRBD1 matches 11 bases. After removal of 0 bases from V and 9 bases from J, the junction contained 7 bases not matched to a gene. There are 15 residues in the CDR3. Germline loops: CDR1 DFQATT, CDR2 SNEGSKA (reference sequence). CDR3 DNA: TGCAGTGCTAGAGATCCCTCGGGACAGGGGGTTGAGCAGTTCTTC. It specifies CSARDPSGQGVEQFF.

This clonotype was found many times. The CDR3 DNA reads TGCAGTGCTAGGATTTCCGGGGGACAGAACACTGAAGCTTTCTTT. Its protein is CSARISGGQNTEAFF. This chain connects TRBV20-1 to TRBJ1-1, with a possible D match to TRBD1 (6 bases). The germline gives CDR1 DFQATT, CDR2 SNEGSKA (reference sequence). The CDR3 loop spans 15 amino acids. Trimming removed 3 bases from V and 1 base from J, with 15 bases in between.

This clonotype was recorded many times. The chain joins TRBV4-3 to TRBJ2-1; D gene unclear. The ends were cut back, 2 bases at V and 4 bases at J, with 15 bases in the middle. This CDR3 is 16 amino acids long. Germline V gives CDR1 LGHNA, CDR2 YSLEER. CDR3 nucleotides: TGCGCCAGCAGCCAAAGGCCTAAACCCGCTTACAATGAGCAGTTCTTC. The encoded protein is CASSQRPKPAYNEQFF.

This clonotype was observed at least ten times. The chain joins TRBV3-1 to TRBJ2-1, with D maybe TRBD2 (5 bases). The germline V gene has CDR1 LGHDT and CDR2 YNNKEL (reference sequence). This CDR3 is 14 amino acids long. Trimming took 9 bases from V and 7 from J, leaving 19 bases between them. The CDR3 DNA reads as TGTGCCAGTGCGGGCCCTGGGCCGGGGAATGAGCAGTTCTTC. Its translation is CASAGPGPGNEQFF.

This clonotype has only a few counts. V gene TRBV9 combines with J gene TRBJ1-2; 12 bases line up with TRBD1. The CDR3 consists of 16 residues. Trimming took 0 bases from V and 5 from J; bases not matched to a gene: 5. CDR1 and CDR2 (germline): SGDLS, YYNGEE. The CDR3 spells CASSVGGTGGKYGYTF. CDR3 coding DNA: TGTGCCAGCAGCGTAGGCGGGACAGGGGGCAAATATGGCTACACCTTC.

This clonotype was observed a handful of times. The gene calls are TRBV10-3 and TRBJ2-7; D gene uncertain. The CDR3 has 11 amino acids. V lost 11 bases and J 1 base, leaving 9 bases between the germline ends. Looked up from germline, CDR1 is ENHRY and CDR2 is SYGVKD. CDR3 sequence (DNA): TGTGCCGCCTCGAGTTCCTACGAGCAGTACTTC. Its protein is CAASSSYEQYF.

This clonotype was detected a few times. V gene TRBV20-1 combines with J gene TRBJ1-1, with 7 bases lining up with TRBD1. CDR3 length: 14 amino acids. V shed 5 bases, J shed 4 bases, and the junction held 10 bases outside the gene matches. In germline, CDR1 is DFQATT, CDR2 SNEGSKA (reference sequence). The CDR3 region is CSAGEQGLITEAFF. Here the CDR3 DNA reads TGCAGTGCTGGTGAACAGGGGTTGATCACTGAAGCTTTCTTT.

In its sample, this clonotype was seen many times. Here the CDR3 omits its conserved ending phenylalanine or tryptophan, so a read error is the likely source. The DNA is omitted, as the CDR3 cannot be located on it reliably, and the CDR3 follows TCRdb's listing. The chain employs TRBV7-9 and TRBJ2-7; no DNA check was done on the table's D call, TRBD2. Germline assignment: CDR1 SEHNR and CDR2 FQNEAQ (reference sequence). Counting both end residues, the CDR3 totals 11 amino acids. Here the CDR3 reads CASSRHGGQRD.

Remarks on this clonotype: Germline and junction disagree at one end, which may indicate a read error. The V call is TRBV27, the J call TRBJ2-6, with D maybe TRBD1 (6 bases). The CDR3 totals 17 residues. Germline V gene lookup returns CDR1 MNHEY and CDR2 SMNVEV (reference sequence). CDR3 in amino acids: CASSKGTMVSGTNVLTF. The CDR3, as DNA: TGTGCCAGCAGTAAGGGGACAATGGTCTCTGGGACCAACGTCCTGACTTTC.

The V gene is TRBV5-1, the J gene TRBJ2-2, with TRBD1 identical over 7 bases. Germline V gives CDR1 SGHRS, CDR2 YFSETQ. The CDR3 extends over 16 amino acids. Losses at the gene ends were 2 bases for V and 1 base for J; bases not matched to a gene: 5. The CDR3 region is CASSFEGGRNTGELFF. Written as DNA, the CDR3 is TGCGCCAGCAGCTTCGAAGGGGGCCGGAACACCGGGGAGCTGTTTTTT.

There are a few counts of this clonotype. This chain links TRBV9 with TRBJ2-2, with D perhaps matching TRBD1 (6 bases). The germline V and J ends were trimmed by 0 bases and 6 bases, with 12 bases remaining between them. This CDR3 has 15 amino acids. In germline, CDR1 is SGDLS, CDR2 YYNGEE. The CDR3 bases are TGTGCCAGCAGCGTAGTAACAGGGTTGTCCGGGGAGCTGTTTTTT. Protein product: CASSVVTGLSGELFF. Full variable domain (outside the CDR3, taken from reference TRBV9 and TRBJ2-2): DSGVTQTPKHLITATGQRVTLRCSPRSGDLSVYWYQQSLDQGLQFLIQYYNGEERAKGNILERFSAQQFPDLHSELNLSSLELGDSALYFCASSVVTGLSGELFFGEGSRLTVL.

In DNA, the CDR3 is TGTGCCAGCAGCGTAGATATGGGGCGCGGCGAGCAGTACTTC. Translation: CASSVDMGRGEQYF. The chain links TRBV9 to TRBJ2-7; TRBD1 is a possible D gene (5 bases). The V end was cut by 0 bases, the J end by 6 bases, with 13 bases between. The CDR3 sequence is 14 residues long. CDR1 and CDR2 from the germline V gene are SGDLS and YYNGEE.

On this clonotype: One end of the junction fails to match germline, which may point to a read error. The chain links TRBV2 to TRBJ1-4, with 9 bases aligning to TRBD1. This CDR3 has 11 amino acids. Germline V gene sequence: CDR1 SNHLY, CDR2 FYNNEI. The CDR3 spells CASTDLDRGVF. For the CDR3, the DNA is TGTGCCAGCACCGACCTGGACAGGGGCGTTTTT.

This clonotype was counted at least ten times. V usage is TRBV3-1 and J usage is TRBJ2-7, with a weak D call TRBD1 (6 bases). Trimming pared 5 bases from V and 2 bases from J, leaving 13 bases between. This CDR3 contains 14 residues. Germline V gene sequence: CDR1 LGHDT, CDR2 YNNKEL (reference sequence). The CDR3 DNA reads TGTGCCAGCAGCGATAGGACAGCTACCTACGAGCAGTACTTC. Its translation: CASSDRTATYEQYF.

The chain couples TRBV19 to TRBJ1-5; D ambiguous. Looked up from germline, CDR1 is LNHDA and CDR2 is SQIVND (reference sequence). V lost 0 bases to trimming and J lost 7 bases, with 7 bases between them. The length of the CDR3 is 13 residues. Here the CDR3 reads CASSIDQPQPQHF. In DNA, the CDR3 is TGTGCCAGTAGTATAGATCAGCCACAGCCCCAGCATTTT.

This clonotype was found many times. V usage is TRBV5-4 and J usage is TRBJ2-5, with 10 bases lining up with TRBD1. CDR1 and CDR2 (germline): SGHNT, YYREEE (reference sequence). CDR3 size: 15 residues. V gave up 4 bases and J gave up 4 bases; unmatched junction bases: 7. The CDR3 spells CASSPRQGAPETQYF. The CDR3 DNA is TGTGCCAGCAGCCCCCGACAGGGGGCTCCAGAGACCCAGTACTTC. The whole variable domain, filled in from reference TRBV5-4 and TRBJ2-5, reads ETGVTQSPTHLIKTRGQQVTLRCSSQSGHNTVSWYQQALGQGPQFIFQYYREEENGRGNFPPRFSGLQFPNYSSELNVNALELDDSALYLCASSPRQGAPETQYFGPGTRLLVL.

CDR3 DNA: TGTGCCAGCAGCGCTCGGGGGACCTACAATGAGCAGTTCTTC. As protein: CASSARGTYNEQFF. J is TRBJ2-1 and V is TRBV11-3; the D gene is possibly TRBD2 (6 bases). Germline-derived CDR1 and CDR2 are SGHNT and YENEEA. The CDR3 contains 14 residues. V shed 5 bases and J shed 2 bases, with 10 bases lying between them.

This clonotype was observed at least ten times. The chain joins TRBV4-2 to TRBJ2-7; no firm D call. V was pared by 0 bases and J by 1 base, with 7 bases between. The length of the CDR3 is 14 residues. CDR1 LGHNA and CDR2 YNFKEQ come from the germline V gene. Here the CDR3 reads CASSQDWQSYEQYF. The CDR3 nucleotides are TGTGCCAGCAGCCAAGATTGGCAGTCCTACGAGCAGTACTTC.